The text below deals with one T cell receptor (beta chain). This sample is drawn from a study of blood T cell repertoires in COVID-19. Looking at the study overall: From the United States, Italy and Spain came samples of acute and convalescent COVID-19.

Germline-derived CDR1 and CDR2 are MRHNA and SNTAGT. The CDR3 runs to 15 residues. The V end lost 2 bases, the J end lost 3 bases, and 11 bases lay between the germline ends. TCRdb keeps only in-frame clones here, not all; method: immunoSEQ multiplex PCR. The sample has approximately 100,000 clones, around 86% seen once. V usage is TRBV6-4 and J usage is TRBJ2-1; the D gene is possibly TRBD2 (6 bases). The source of this sequence is a man aged 50-60 years with acute or convalescent COVID-19. The sequencing sample was made of peripheral blood. The CDR3 DNA reads TGTGCCAGCAGTGACACGGGAGCTAGCTACAATGAGCAGTTCTTC. Its translation is CASSDTGASYNEQFF.